This TCR beta chain was obtained from a study of a mutant IDH1 vaccine in newly diagnosed glioma. Study-wide findings and caveats: There seemed to be no relation between pseudoprogression and changes in top peripheral T cell clonotypes.

Described time point: baseline, week 1 (first vaccination visit). As for treatment: pre-vaccination baseline after standard-of-care therapy. Sequencing was performed with immunoSEQ multiplex PCR; in TCRdb, only in-frame clones are kept and a portion is missing. The sample carries about 70,000 clones, 65% to 85% recorded once. The CDR3 loop spans 14 amino acids. Germline-derived CDR1 and CDR2 are MNHNS and SASEGT. V lost 6 bases and J lost 4; bases outside the gene matches: 8. As for this clone: The target antigen is unknown.

The chain has TRBV6-1 and TRBJ1-2; TRBD1 agrees at 7 bases. The specimen was peripheral blood mononuclear cells (PBMCs), collected from a glioma patient treated with radiotherapy, temozolomide or both. This sequence was found in a woman aged 18-29 years with glioma. Some clones in this sample may be carry-over from other donors' samples. CDR3: CASRARDRVYGYTF. The CDR3 DNA follows: TGTGCCAGCAGGGCCCGCGACAGGGTCTATGGCTACACCTTC.